This T cell receptor beta chain was sequenced in a study of CD8 T cells in Susac syndrome. Study-level findings and limits: The study conceded that relatively few individuals underwent its TCR sequencing and HLA analysis.

The RNA, about 0.5 to 1 ug, was put through reverse transcription using random hexamers. The CDR3 of TCR beta was amplified by immunoSEQ multiplex PCR across 54 Vbeta and 13 Jbeta. TCRdb processed the immunoSEQ multiplex PCR reads anew with MiXCR; each CDR3 protein has one entry. The sample shows roughly 120,000 distinct CDR3 sequences, approximately 95% of them seen only once. CDR1 is SGHNT and CDR2 is YYREEE in the germline V gene (reference sequence). This CDR3 contains 11 residues. V lost 2 bases to trimming and J lost 3 bases, with 3 bases between them. From blood CD8+ and CD4+ T cells, TCR beta sequences were generated. Negative isolation was used for CD8+ and CD4+ T cells, and FACS enrichment was applied to TEMRA cells. Concerning this clonotype: What it binds is not known.

The source is a human donor with multiple sclerosis. Input material: CD8+ T cells from PBMCs. The V and J genes are TRBV5-4 and TRBJ2-7; D unresolved. CDR3 region: CASSFDYEQYF. The CDR3 coding sequence is TGTGCCAGCAGCTTCGACTACGAGCAGTACTTC.